A selection of T cell receptor beta chains follows, all from one sample in a study of blood T cell repertoires in COVID-19. Generated by immunoSEQ multiplex PCR, the TCRdb table keeps only in-frame clones and is missing some. The table records around 65,000 clones, approximately 75% of them present only once. The sequenced material came from peripheral blood. The receptors were sampled from a human donor in a cohort sampled during active COVID-19. Each CDR3 is given with its conserved first and last residue. Each record gives: D gene, clone size, CDR3 length, J gene, V gene, CDR3 DNA, CDR3 protein. The D gene is left open where the match is weak. Only some rows state a clone size, as once, few, many or a class for expanded clones.

-	once	14	TRBJ1-1	TRBV27	TGTGCCAGCAGTTTAGGAAAAACAACAGGGAGAGCTTTCTTT	CASSLGKTTGRAFF
-	-	14	TRBJ2-7	TRBV9	TGTGCCAGCAGCGTAGGTCAGGAAAAGGACGAGCAGTACTTC	CASSVGQEKDEQYF
TRBD1	once	13	TRBJ1-4	TRBV12-3/TRBV12-4	TGTGCCAGCAGTTTGGGACAGTTTGAAAAACTGTTTTTT	CASSLGQFEKLFF
TRBD1	-	15	TRBJ1-5	TRBV27	TGTGCCAGCAGTTTATTTTCAGGGGGTGGTCAGCCCCAGCATTTT	CASSLFSGGGQPQHF
-	few	15	TRBJ1-6	TRBV15	TGTGCCACCAGCAGCGGCAGGGGCTATAATTCACCCCTCCACTTT	CATSSGRGYNSPLHF
TRBD1	-	15	TRBJ1-5	TRBV19	TGTGCCACCCTGGACAGGCCGGACGGCAATCAGCCCCAGCATTTT	CATLDRPDGNQPQHF
-	few	12	TRBJ1-1	TRBV11-2	TGTGCCAGCAGCCCTCAGACGGGGTTGGCTTTCTTT	CASSPQTGLAFF
-	-	13	TRBJ2-1	TRBV19	TGTGCCAGTAGTCCCTCTAGCAGCGCGGAGCAGTTCTTC	CASSPSSSAEQFF
-	-	15	TRBJ2-5	TRBV9	TGTGCCAGCAGCGTAGGCGGGGTTAACCAAGAGACCCAGTACTTC	CASSVGGVNQETQYF
TRBD2	once	19	TRBJ2-1	TRBV4-1	TGCGCCAGCAGCCAAGGCCACGGGACTAGCCGAAAAATCTACAATGAGCAGTTCTTC	CASSQGHGTSRKIYNEQFF
TRBD1	-	19	TRBJ2-7	TRBV7-9	TGTGCCAGCAGCTCCAGTCCCGGGACAGGGGGCTTCAGGTCCTACGAGCAGTACTTC	CASSSSPGTGGFRSYEQYF
TRBD1	-	17	TRBJ2-6	TRBV28	TGTGCCAGCAGTTTATGGGCAACAGGGGCTGGGGCCAACGTCCTGACTTTC	CASSLWATGAGANVLTF
TRBD2	-	14	TRBJ2-5	TRBV3-1/TRBV3-2	TGTGCCAGCAGTCGGACTAGCGGGAGTGAGACCCAGTACTTC	CASSRTSGSETQYF
-	-	16	TRBJ1-4	TRBV5-1	TGCGCCAGCAGCTTGGGACAGACAGCAACTAATGAAAAACTGTTTTTT	CASSLGQTATNEKLFF
-	few	13	TRBJ1-2	TRBV28	TGTGCCAGCAAGGCGGGGCTTGCCTATGGCTACACCTTC	CASKAGLAYGYTF
TRBD1	-	14	TRBJ1-2	TRBV28	TGTGCCAGCAGTCCCCGGACAGGGGACTATGGCTACACCTTC	CASSPRTGDYGYTF
-	-	13	TRBJ2-1	TRBV7-2	TGTGCCAGCAGCTTTGAAGCTTCCAATGAGCAGTTCTTC	CASSFEASNEQFF
-	-	13	TRBJ2-3	TRBV27	TGTGCCAGCCGGGACACCAACACAGATACGCAGTATTTT	CASRDTNTDTQYF
-	-	17	TRBJ1-2	TRBV27	TGTGCCAGCAGTCTCTACCCAACAGGAGGGGCTAACTATGGCTACACCTTC	CASSLYPTGGANYGYTF
-	-	13	TRBJ2-1	TRBV23-1	TGCGCCAGCAGCCGGTTCCCCTACAATGAGCAGTTCTTC	CASSRFPYNEQFF
-	-	12	TRBJ2-7	TRBV9	TGTGCCAGCAGCCCCAACGGCTACGAGCAGTACTTC	CASSPNGYEQYF
-	-	14	TRBJ1-1	TRBV5-1	TGCGCCAGCAGCTTGGCCAGTGAGAACACTGAAGCTTTCTTT	CASSLASENTEAFF
-	-	15	TRBJ2-5	TRBV3-1/TRBV3-2	TGTGCCAGCAGCCAAGATGGGGGGGCGCAAGAGACCCAGTACTTC	CASSQDGGAQETQYF
TRBD1	-	16	TRBJ2-3	TRBV5-1	TGCGCCAGCAGCTTGGGGGGACAGGGGAAGGCAGATACGCAGTATTTT	CASSLGGQGKADTQYF
-	-	13	TRBJ2-7	TRBV6-1	TGTGCCAGCAGTGATTCGCGGGCCTACGAGCAGTACTTC	CASSDSRAYEQYF
-	few	13	TRBJ1-1	TRBV7-9	TGTGCCAGCAGCTTCTTAGAGAACACTGAAGCTTTCTTT	CASSFLENTEAFF
-	-	14	TRBJ2-3	TRBV18	TGTGCCAGCTCAAAGGGGCAGGGAAGAGATACGCAGTATTTT	CASSKGQGRDTQYF
-	once	14	TRBJ1-4	TRBV9	TGTGCCAGCAGCGTAACCGGGTTTAATGAAAAACTGTTTTTT	CASSVTGFNEKLFF
-	few	13	TRBJ2-5	TRBV24-1	TGTGCCACCAGTAAGCAGGGGATAGAGACCCAGTACTTC	CATSKQGIETQYF
TRBD1	few	16	TRBJ2-2	TRBV24-1	TGTGCCACCAGTGATCCGGGACAGGGAGGGACCGGGGAGCTGTTTTTT	CATSDPGQGGTGELFF
TRBD1	-	17	TRBJ2-2	TRBV28	TGTGCCAGCAGTTACGACAGGGGGGGATCGAACACCGGGGAGCTGTTTTTT	CASSYDRGGSNTGELFF
TRBD2	-	15	TRBJ2-3	TRBV29-1	TGCAGCGTTGATGTTAGCGGGGGCACTGGAGATACGCAGTATTTT	CSVDVSGGTGDTQYF
-	-	15	TRBJ1-1	TRBV19	TGTGCCAGTAGTGGGGCAGGGGTCGGTAGCACTGAAGCTTTCTTT	CASSGAGVGSTEAFF
TRBD2	-	18	TRBJ2-2	TRBV9	TGTGCCAGCAGCGTAGCGGGTAGCGGGAGGTCGAACACCGGGGAGCTGTTTTTT	CASSVAGSGRSNTGELFF
-	once	15	TRBJ2-7	TRBV7-2	TGTGCCAGCAGCCGCAGCCTCGGGGGAGGCTACGAGCAGTACTTC	CASSRSLGGGYEQYF
-	-	17	TRBJ2-1	TRBV19	TGTGCCAGTAGTATAGGCCCAACTATGCGGTCCTACAATGAGCAGTTCTTC	CASSIGPTMRSYNEQFF
-	-	15	TRBJ1-1	TRBV11-2	TGTGCCAGCAGCTTGGAAGGGGTAATACACACTGAAGCTTTCTTT	CASSLEGVIHTEAFF
TRBD1	-	14	TRBJ2-1	TRBV7-9	TGTGCCAGCAGCTTGCAGGGGGCCTACAATGAGCAGTTCTTC	CASSLQGAYNEQFF
TRBD2	-	15	TRBJ2-1	TRBV10-3	TGTGCCATCAGTGACGCTAGCGGGGCTTCCAATGAGCAGTTCTTC	CAISDASGASNEQFF
-	-	15	TRBJ1-4	TRBV6-4	TGTGCCAGCAGCGCCCTTTGGGGCGCTAATGAAAAACTGTTTTTT	CASSALWGANEKLFF
-	few	15	TRBJ2-1	TRBV6-1	TGTGCCAGCAGTGAAGCGCCAGGCTCCTACAATGAGCAGTTCTTC	CASSEAPGSYNEQFF
TRBD2	-	14	TRBJ2-1	TRBV24-1	TGTGCCTCTTCGCTAGCGGGAATCGACAATGAGCAGTTCTTC	CASSLAGIDNEQFF
-	once	15	TRBJ1-2	TRBV3-1/TRBV3-2	TGTGCCAGCAGCCCTATCGGGGGGGGCGGCTATGGCTACACCTTC	CASSPIGGGGYGYTF
-	-	16	TRBJ2-1	TRBV3-1/TRBV3-2	TGTGCCAGCAGCCACGCAGGTGTCCTAACCTACAATGAGCAGTTCTTC	CASSHAGVLTYNEQFF
-	-	15	TRBJ1-1	TRBV11-3	TGTGCCAGCAGCCCGGGGGGTTGGAAGAACACTGAAGCTTTCTTT	CASSPGGWKNTEAFF
TRBD2	-	15	TRBJ2-5	TRBV11-2	TGTGCCAGCAGCCTCGGGACTACCGACCAAGAGACCCAGTACTTC	CASSLGTTDQETQYF
-	-	15	TRBJ1-1	TRBV6-1	TGTGCCAGCAGTGAAGCTCGGGCAGGGCACACTGAAGCTTTCTTT	CASSEARAGHTEAFF
TRBD1	few	17	TRBJ2-1	TRBV4-1	TGCGCCAGCAGCCAAGGGTCGTCGAGACAGGGGGCAGATGAGCAGTTCTTC	CASSQGSSRQGADEQFF
TRBD1	-	14	TRBJ2-7	TRBV24-1	TGTGCCACCAGTGGACCGGGACAGACCTACGAGCAGTACTTC	CATSGPGQTYEQYF
TRBD1	-	15	TRBJ2-7	TRBV24-1	TGTGCCACCAGTGATGCCGGGACAGGGTTGTACGAGCAGTACTTC	CATSDAGTGLYEQYF
-	few	13	TRBJ1-2	TRBV5-1	TGCGCCAGCAGCTTGGCAGGGTTGTCCGGCTACACCTTC	CASSLAGLSGYTF
-	-	14	TRBJ1-5	TRBV3-1/TRBV3-2	TGTGCCAGCAGCCTGGAGGTCCTCGGTCAGCCCCAGCATTTT	CASSLEVLGQPQHF
TRBD1	once	12	TRBJ1-2	TRBV30	TGTGCCTGTCCCACAGGGGCGAGTGGCTACACCTTC	CACPTGASGYTF
-	-	13	TRBJ2-1	TRBV6-4	TGTGCCAGCAGTGAAGGGGATATGAATGAGCAGTTCTTC	CASSEGDMNEQFF
TRBD2	-	12	TRBJ2-4	TRBV2	TGTGCCAGCAGTGATCGGGGGGACATTCAGTACTTC	CASSDRGDIQYF
-	-	16	TRBJ1-2	TRBV3-1/TRBV3-2	TGTGCCAGCAGCCAAGCTAATGGCGGAGTGACCTATGGCTACACCTTC	CASSQANGGVTYGYTF